This T cell receptor beta chain was sequenced in a study of beta chain features in type 1 diabetes. General study results and limits: Moderate but significant shortening of TCRB CDR3s was recorded in all four CD4+ subsets from Type 1 diabetes patients.

CDR1 is SGHAT, CDR2 FQDESV, per germline (reference sequence). The CDR3 has 9 amino acids. The V end was cut by 4 bases, the J end by 12 bases, with 6 bases between. cDNA synthesis used the whole RNA isolate, giving expressed TCRB sequences. Generated by immunoSEQ multiplex PCR, the TCRdb table keeps only in-frame clones and is missing some. Of some 130,000 clones detected, roughly 10% appear once; the ten largest clones hold 0.75%. This clone was observed a handful of times. Its cognate antigen is unknown. The genes are TRBV11-1 and TRBJ1-2; unclear D gene. This clonotype originated in a man aged 25-45 years with type 1 diabetes. Sequencing was carried out using central memory CD4+ T cells from blood. The CDR3 sequence is CASSSSDTF. The CDR3 bases are TGTGCCAGCAGCTCGTCAGACACCTTC.